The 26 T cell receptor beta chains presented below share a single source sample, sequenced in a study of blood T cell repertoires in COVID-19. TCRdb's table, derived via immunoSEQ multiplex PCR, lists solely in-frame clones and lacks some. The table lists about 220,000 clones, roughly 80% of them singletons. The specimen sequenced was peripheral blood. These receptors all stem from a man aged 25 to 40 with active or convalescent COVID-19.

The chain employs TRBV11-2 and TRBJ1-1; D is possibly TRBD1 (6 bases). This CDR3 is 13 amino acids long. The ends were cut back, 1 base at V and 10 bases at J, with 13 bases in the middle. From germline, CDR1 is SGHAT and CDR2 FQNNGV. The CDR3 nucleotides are TGTGCCAGCAGCTTAGGGGGTTTGGGGGCAGCTTTCTTT. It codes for CASSLGGLGAAFF.

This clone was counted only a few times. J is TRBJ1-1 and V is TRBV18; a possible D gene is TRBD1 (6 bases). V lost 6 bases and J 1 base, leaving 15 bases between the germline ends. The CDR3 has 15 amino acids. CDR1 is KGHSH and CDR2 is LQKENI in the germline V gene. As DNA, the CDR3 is TGTGCCAGCTCCCACTCTCTACAGGGGAACACTGAAGCTTTCTTT. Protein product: CASSHSLQGNTEAFF.

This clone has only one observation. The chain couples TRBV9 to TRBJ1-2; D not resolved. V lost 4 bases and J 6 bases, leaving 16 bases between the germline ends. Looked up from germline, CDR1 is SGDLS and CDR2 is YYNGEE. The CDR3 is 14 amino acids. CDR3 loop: CASSPSYPLHGYTF. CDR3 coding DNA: TGTGCCAGCAGCCCTTCCTATCCCTTACATGGCTACACCTTC.

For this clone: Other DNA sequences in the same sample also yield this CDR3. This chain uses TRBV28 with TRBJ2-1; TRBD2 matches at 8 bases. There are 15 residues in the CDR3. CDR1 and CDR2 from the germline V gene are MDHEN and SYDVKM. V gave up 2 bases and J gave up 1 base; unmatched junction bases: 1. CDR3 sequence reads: CASSLAGGSYNEQFF. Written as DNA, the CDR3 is TGTGCCAGCAGTTTAGCGGGGGGTTCCTACAATGAGCAGTTCTTC.

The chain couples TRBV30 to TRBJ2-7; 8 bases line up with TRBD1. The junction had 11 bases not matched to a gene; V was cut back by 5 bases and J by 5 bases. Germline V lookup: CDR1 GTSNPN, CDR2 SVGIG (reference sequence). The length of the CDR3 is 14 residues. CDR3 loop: CAWQGAHLSHEQYF. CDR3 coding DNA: TGTGCCTGGCAGGGGGCGCATCTATCCCACGAGCAGTACTTC.

CDR3 sequence: CASSVGQAGELFF. CDR3 nucleotides: TGTGCCAGCAGCGTAGGTCAGGCCGGGGAGCTGTTTTTT. The genes are TRBV9 and TRBJ2-2; no clear D. V was clipped by 0 bases and J by 6 bases, with 6 bases between them. CDR3 length: 13 amino acids. Germline CDR1 SGDLS, CDR2 YYNGEE.

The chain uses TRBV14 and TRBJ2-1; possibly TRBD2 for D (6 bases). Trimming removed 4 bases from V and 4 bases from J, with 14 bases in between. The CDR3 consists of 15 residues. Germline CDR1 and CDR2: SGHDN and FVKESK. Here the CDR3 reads CASSLSGKWYNEQFF. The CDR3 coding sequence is TGTGCCAGCAGCCTTAGCGGTAAGTGGTACAATGAGCAGTTCTTC.

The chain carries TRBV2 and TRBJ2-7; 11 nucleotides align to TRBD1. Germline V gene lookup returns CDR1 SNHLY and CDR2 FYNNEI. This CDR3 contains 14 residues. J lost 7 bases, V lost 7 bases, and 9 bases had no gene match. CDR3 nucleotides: TGTGCCAGCAACCTAGGCGGGACAGGGGGTGAGCAGTACTTC. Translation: CASNLGGTGGEQYF.

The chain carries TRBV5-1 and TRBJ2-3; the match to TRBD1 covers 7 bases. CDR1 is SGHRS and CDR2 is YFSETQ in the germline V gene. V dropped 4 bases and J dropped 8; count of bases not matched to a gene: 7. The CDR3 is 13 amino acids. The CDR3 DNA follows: TGCGCCAGCAGCCCAACAACAGGGGCTACGCAGTATTTT. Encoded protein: CASSPTTGATQYF. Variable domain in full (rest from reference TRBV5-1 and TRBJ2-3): KAGVTQTPRYLIKTRGQQVTLSCSPISGHRSVSWYQQTPGQGLQFLFEYFSETQRNKGNFPGRFSGRQFSNSRSEMNVSTLELGDSALYLCASSPTTGATQYFGPGTRLTVL.

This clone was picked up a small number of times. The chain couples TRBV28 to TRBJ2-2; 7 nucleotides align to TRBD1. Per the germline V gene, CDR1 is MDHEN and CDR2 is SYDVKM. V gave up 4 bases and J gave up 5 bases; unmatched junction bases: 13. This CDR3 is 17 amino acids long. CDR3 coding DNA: TGTGCCAGCAGTTCATACAGGGGTAGTGAAAGGACCGGGGAGCTGTTTTTT. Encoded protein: CASSSYRGSERTGELFF. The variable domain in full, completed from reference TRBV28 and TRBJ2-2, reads DVKVTQSSRYLVKRTGEKVFLECVQDMDHENMFWYRQDPGLGLRLIYFSYDVKMKEKGDIPEGYSVSREKKERFSLILESASTNQTSMYLCASSSYRGSERTGELFFGEGSRLTVL.

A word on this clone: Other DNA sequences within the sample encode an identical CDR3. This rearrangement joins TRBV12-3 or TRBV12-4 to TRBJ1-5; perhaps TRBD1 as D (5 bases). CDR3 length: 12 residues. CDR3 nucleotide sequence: TGTGCATCCGGAAGGGGAAATCAGCCCCAGCATTTT. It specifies CASGRGNQPQHF.

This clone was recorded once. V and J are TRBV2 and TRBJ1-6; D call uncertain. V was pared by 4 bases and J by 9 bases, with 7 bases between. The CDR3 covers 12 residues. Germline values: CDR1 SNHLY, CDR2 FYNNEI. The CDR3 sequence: CASSGRGSPLHF. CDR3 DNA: TGTGCCAGCAGTGGTCGAGGTTCACCCCTCCACTTT.

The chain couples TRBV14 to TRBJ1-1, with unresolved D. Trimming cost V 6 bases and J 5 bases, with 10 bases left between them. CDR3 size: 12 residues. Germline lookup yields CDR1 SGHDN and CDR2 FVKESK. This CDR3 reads CASSWSGTEAFF. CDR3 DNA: TGTGCCAGCAGTTGGTCCGGGACTGAAGCTTTCTTT.

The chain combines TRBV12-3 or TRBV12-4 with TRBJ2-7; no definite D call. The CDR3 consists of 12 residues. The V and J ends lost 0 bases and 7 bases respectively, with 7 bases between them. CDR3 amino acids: CASSLARREQYF. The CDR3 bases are TGTGCCAGCAGTTTAGCGCGCAGGGAGCAGTACTTC.

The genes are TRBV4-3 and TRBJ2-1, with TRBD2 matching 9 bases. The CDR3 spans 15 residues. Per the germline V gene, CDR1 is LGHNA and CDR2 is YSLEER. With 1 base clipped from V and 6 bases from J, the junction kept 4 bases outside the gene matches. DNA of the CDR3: TGCGCCAGCAGCCAAGTTAGCGGGAGAATCAATGAGCAGTTCTTC. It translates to CASSQVSGRINEQFF.

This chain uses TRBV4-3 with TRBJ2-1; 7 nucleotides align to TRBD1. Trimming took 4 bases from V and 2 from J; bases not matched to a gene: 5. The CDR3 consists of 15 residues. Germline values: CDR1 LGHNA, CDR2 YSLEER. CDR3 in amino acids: CASSPDRDTYNEQFF. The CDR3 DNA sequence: TGCGCCAGCAGCCCCGACAGGGACACCTACAATGAGCAGTTCTTC.

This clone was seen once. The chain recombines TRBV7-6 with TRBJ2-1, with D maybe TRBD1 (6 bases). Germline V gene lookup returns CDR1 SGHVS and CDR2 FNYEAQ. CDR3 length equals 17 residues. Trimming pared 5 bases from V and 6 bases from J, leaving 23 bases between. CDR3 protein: CASSLSLTPRGANEQFF. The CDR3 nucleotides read TGTGCCAGCAGCCTATCCCTTACTCCCAGGGGTGCCAATGAGCAGTTCTTC.

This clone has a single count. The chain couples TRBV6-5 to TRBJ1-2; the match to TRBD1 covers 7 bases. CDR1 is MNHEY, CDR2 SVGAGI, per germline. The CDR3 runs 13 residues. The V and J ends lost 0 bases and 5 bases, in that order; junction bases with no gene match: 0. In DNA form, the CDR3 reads TGTGCCAGCAGTTACTCGGGACAGTATGGCTACACCTTC. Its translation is CASSYSGQYGYTF.

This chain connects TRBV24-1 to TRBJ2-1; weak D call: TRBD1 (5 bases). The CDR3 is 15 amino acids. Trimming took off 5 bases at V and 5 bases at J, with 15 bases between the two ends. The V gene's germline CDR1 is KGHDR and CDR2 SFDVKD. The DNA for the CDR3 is TGTGCCACCAGTGTAAAGGGGAAGAGTAACAATGAGCAGTTCTTC. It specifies CATSVKGKSNNEQFF.

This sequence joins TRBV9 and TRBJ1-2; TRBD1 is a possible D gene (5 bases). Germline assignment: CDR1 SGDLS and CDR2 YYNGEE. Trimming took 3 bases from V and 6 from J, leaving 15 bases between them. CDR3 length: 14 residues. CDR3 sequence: CASSAGQWDNGYTF. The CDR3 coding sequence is TGTGCCAGCAGCGCAGGACAATGGGATAATGGCTACACCTTC.

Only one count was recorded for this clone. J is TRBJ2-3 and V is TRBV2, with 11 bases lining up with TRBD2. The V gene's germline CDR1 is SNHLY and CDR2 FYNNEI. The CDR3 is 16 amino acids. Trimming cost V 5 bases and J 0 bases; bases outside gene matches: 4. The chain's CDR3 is CASSKGLAASTDTQYF. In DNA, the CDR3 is TGTGCCAGCAGTAAGGGACTAGCGGCTAGCACAGATACGCAGTATTTT.

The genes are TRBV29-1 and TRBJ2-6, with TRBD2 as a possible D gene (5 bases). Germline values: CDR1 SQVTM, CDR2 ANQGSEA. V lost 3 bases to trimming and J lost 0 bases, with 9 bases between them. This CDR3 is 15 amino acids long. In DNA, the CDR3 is TGCAGCGTTGATCGGGAAGGCTCTGGGGCCAACGTCCTGACTTTC. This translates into CSVDREGSGANVLTF. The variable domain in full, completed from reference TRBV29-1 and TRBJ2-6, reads SAVISQKPSRDICQRGTSLTIQCQVDSQVTMMFWYRQQPGQSLTLIATANQGSEATYESGFVIDKFPISRPNLTFSTLTVSNMSPEDSSIYLCSVDREGSGANVLTFGAGSRLTVL.

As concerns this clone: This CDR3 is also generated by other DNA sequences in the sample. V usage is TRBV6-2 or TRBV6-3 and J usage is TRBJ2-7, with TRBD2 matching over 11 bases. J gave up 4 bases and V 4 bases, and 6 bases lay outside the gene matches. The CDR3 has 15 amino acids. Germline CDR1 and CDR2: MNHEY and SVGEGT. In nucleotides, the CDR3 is TGTGCCAGCAGTTCCGGGGCTAGCGGGGGGTACGAGCAGTACTTC. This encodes CASSSGASGGYEQYF.

The CDR3 protein is CASSWGGKNIQYF. CDR3 in DNA: TGTGCCAGCAGTTGGGGGGGCAAAAACATTCAGTACTTC. The J gene is TRBJ2-4, the V gene TRBV25-1; 7 nucleotides match TRBD2. CDR1 and CDR2 from the germline V gene are MGHDK and SYGVNS. The trim removed 5 bases at V and 3 bases at J, leaving 1 base unmatched. The CDR3 extends over 13 amino acids.

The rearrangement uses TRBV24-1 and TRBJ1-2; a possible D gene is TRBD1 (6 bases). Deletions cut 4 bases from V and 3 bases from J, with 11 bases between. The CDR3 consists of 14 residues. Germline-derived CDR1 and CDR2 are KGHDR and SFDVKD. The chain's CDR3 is CATSDPGQYYGYTF. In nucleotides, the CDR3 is TGTGCCACCAGTGACCCTGGACAGTACTATGGCTACACCTTC.

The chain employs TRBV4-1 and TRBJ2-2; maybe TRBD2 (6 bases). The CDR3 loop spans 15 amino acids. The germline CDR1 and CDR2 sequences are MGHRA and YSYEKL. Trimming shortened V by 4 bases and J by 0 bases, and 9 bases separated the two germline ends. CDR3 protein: CASSPGLSNTGELFF. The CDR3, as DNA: TGCGCCAGCAGCCCGGGACTTTCGAACACCGGGGAGCTGTTTTTT.